This TCR beta chain emerged from a study of control samples from healthy donors and cancer patients. Profiled with immunoSEQ multiplex PCR; TCRdb holds only in-frame clones, not every one. The sample lists about 120,000 clones; approximately 89% were seen once. V shed 3 bases and J shed 7 bases, with 7 bases lying between them. The CDR3 covers 13 residues. The sequenced material came from blood. The clonotype comes from a man aged 55 to 70 in good health. The V and J genes are TRBV12-3 or TRBV12-4 and TRBJ1-6; no clear D. The CDR3, as DNA: TGTGCCAGCAGTTTTACAGACAATTCACCCCTCCACTTT. Translated: CASSFTDNSPLHF.